This TCR beta chain was obtained from a study of blood T cell repertoires in COVID-19. Across the whole study: COVID-19 samples collected from the United States, Italy and Spain covered acute and convalescent phases. PBMCs, B-cell-depleted T cells, or T cells were the source of the cDNA or gDNA that made up the material.

V was shortened by 7 bases and J by 2 bases, with 17 bases between the two germline ends. Per germline, CDR1 LNHDA and CDR2 SQIVND (reference sequence). The length of the CDR3 is 15 residues. As handled by the study authors: Reference gene primer amplification gave nucleated cell count estimates. TCRdb keeps only in-frame clones here, not all; method: immunoSEQ multiplex PCR. V, J and clone size are those of that table, while D and trimming were read from the DNA. The data show under 110,000 clones, with 71% seen just once and 0.75% to 1% held by the top ten. Sequenced material: peripheral blood. This rearrangement joins TRBV19 to TRBJ1-2; D gene unclear. The sequence came from a human donor with acute or convalescent COVID-19. The donor label of this sample is uncertain. The CDR3 nucleotides are TGTGCCAGTAAAGTAGCGCGCATACCCAACTATGGCTACACCTTC. Amino acids: CASKVARIPNYGYTF. Using reference TRBV19 and TRBJ1-2 for the parts outside the CDR3, the full variable domain is DGGITQSPKYLFRKEGQNVTLSCEQNLNHDAMYWYRQDPGQGLRLIYYSQIVNDFQKGDIAEGYSVSREKKESFPLTVTSAQKNPTAFYLCASKVARIPNYGYTFGSGTRLTVV.